This T cell receptor (beta chain) was found in a study of B cell selection in AIRE deficiency. The sorted conventional CD4 T cells were gated as CD4+CD127+. This clone appeared once. Its target is not known. Trimming left V 5 bases short and J 0 bases short, with 3 bases between. The CDR3 runs 12 residues. Germline V CDR1 and CDR2: SGHNT, YENEEA. Authors' analysis steps: Approximately 99,000 patient and 1.3x10^5 or so healthy donor in-frame TCRbeta sequences came from conventional T cells. Here immunoSEQ multiplex PCR was the method, and the copy in TCRdb shows in-frame clones only, minus some. For V, J and clone size, that table is used; D and trimming come from the DNA. The table shows approximately 24,000 clones, with 95% to 96% occurring only once. Study-level points and caveats: In TCRBV usage, CDR3 length and diversity, patient Tconv and Treg cells matched healthy donors. About a third of healthy-donor shared Treg TCRbeta sequences appeared in patient Tconv cells.

The chain links TRBV11-3 to TRBJ2-3; D is unresolved. Material for sequencing was CD4+CD127+ conventional T cells sorted from PBMCs. This clonotype was obtained from a human donor in good health. CDR3 protein: CASSASTDTQYF. The CDR3 DNA follows: TGTGCCAGCAGCGCTAGCACAGATACGCAGTATTTT.